This T cell receptor (beta chain) is drawn from a study of control samples from healthy donors and cancer patients. The CDR3 covers 14 residues. In germline, CDR1 is SGHDN, CDR2 FVKESK. V was trimmed by 2 bases and J by 3 bases, leaving 10 bases between them. Repertoires were generated with immunoSEQ multiplex PCR, while TCRdb's copy carries only in-frame clones and drops some. The sample contains roughly 450,000 clones, around 90% of which appear only once. This clonotype was obtained from a man aged 35 to 55 with head and neck cancer. This chain links TRBV14 with TRBJ2-5, with a possible D match to TRBD2 (5 bases). The sequenced material came from PBMCs. CDR3 in DNA: TGTGCCAGCAGCCAATATTTGGGAGAAGAGACCCAGTACTTC. This gives the protein CASSQYLGEETQYF.